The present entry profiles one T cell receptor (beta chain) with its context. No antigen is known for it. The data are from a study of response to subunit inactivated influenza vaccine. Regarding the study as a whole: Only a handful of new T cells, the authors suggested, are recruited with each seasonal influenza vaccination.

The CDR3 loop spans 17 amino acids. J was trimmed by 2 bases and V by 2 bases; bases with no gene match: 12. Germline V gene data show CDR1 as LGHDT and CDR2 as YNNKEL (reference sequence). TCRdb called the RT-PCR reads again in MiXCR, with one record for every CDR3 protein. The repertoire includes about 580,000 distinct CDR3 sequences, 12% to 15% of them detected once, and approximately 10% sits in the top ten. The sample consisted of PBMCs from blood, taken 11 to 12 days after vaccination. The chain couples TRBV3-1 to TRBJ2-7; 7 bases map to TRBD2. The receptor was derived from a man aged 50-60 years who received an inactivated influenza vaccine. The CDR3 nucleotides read TGTGCCAGCAGCCAACTACCGGGACTACAATCTGCCTACGAGCAGTACTTC. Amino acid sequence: CASSQLPGLQSAYEQYF.